The sequence of this T cell receptor beta chain was determined in a study of T cell responses to AZD1222 COVID-19 vaccine. Study-wide results and limits: As reported, nearly half of all spike-specific TCRs target variant regions that are unmutated. Breadth and depth of Spike-specific TCRs rose after two AZD1222 doses. Repertoire sampling happened only post peak T cell response. Recipients of AZD1222 seropositive at baseline numbered only 5 or 6.

The germline gives CDR1 LNHNV, CDR2 YYDKDF (reference sequence). This CDR3 is built from 14 residues. Trimming took 4 bases from V and 7 from J, leaving 13 bases between them. On this clone itself: The antigen remains undetermined.

Method: immunoSEQ multiplex PCR; TCRdb's copy keeps in-frame clones and lacks some. The data show about 160,000 clones, 85% to 95% seen once. This receptor was taken from an adult in good health. This chain uses TRBV15 with TRBJ1-4, with D possibly being TRBD1 (5 bases). The specimen was peripheral blood, collected on day 0 of AZD1222 vaccination. CDR3 loop: CATSKGHVGEKLFF. Written as DNA, the CDR3 is TGTGCCACCAGCAAGGGGCACGTTGGTGAAAAACTGTTTTTT. The entire variable domain, with the rest obtained from reference TRBV15 and TRBJ1-4, is as follows: DAMVIQNPRYQVTQFGKPVTLSCSQTLNHNVMYWYQQKSSQAPKLLFHYYDKDFNNEADTPDNFQSRRPNTSFCFLDIRSPGLGDTAMYLCATSKGHVGEKLFFGSGTQLSVL.